This T cell receptor (beta chain) was identified during a study of cytomegalovirus exposure and HLA in healthy donors. General study points: Apart from CMV serostatus, no immune exposure information was available.

Samples came from healthy bone marrow donors. The study ran its PCR with 60 Vbeta and 13 Jbeta primers. Sequencing used immunoSEQ multiplex PCR; TCRdb keeps in-frame clones, though not all of them. The sample has under 300,000 clones, more than 55% seen once. This clone has a handful of counts. The antigen is unknown. Deletions cut 0 bases from V and 5 bases from J, with 11 bases between. This CDR3 has 14 amino acids. Germline loops: CDR1 SGHNT, CDR2 YENEEA. The sequenced sample was PBMCs. V usage is TRBV11-3 and J usage is TRBJ2-7, with D hard to call. The source is a female donor in good health and CMV-seronegative. CDR3 sequence: CASSLDLSLNEQYF. In DNA form, the CDR3 reads TGTGCCAGCAGCTTAGATCTTTCACTAAACGAGCAGTACTTC.